Following are 19 T cell receptor beta chains from one sample sequenced in a study of T cell repertoires in cytomegalovirus infection. In TCRdb, the reads were re-called with MiXCR into one record per CDR3 protein. The table shows roughly 720,000 distinct CDR3 sequences, with less than 40% occurring only once. Sequences were obtained from PBMCs. The receptors shown here come from a human donor in good health (CMV status not recorded). Some clones in this sample may be carry-over from other donors' samples.

A single count supports this clonotype. V and J are TRBV4-2 and TRBJ2-7; 9 bases line up with TRBD2. Germline CDR1 is LGHNA and CDR2 is YNFKEQ. The CDR3 contains 17 residues. Losses at the gene ends were 0 bases for V and 2 bases for J; bases not matched to a gene: 8. CDR3 bases: TGTGCCAGCAGCCAAGAAATTGCGACTAGCGGTCCCTACGAGCAGTACTTC. Translating it yields CASSQEIATSGPYEQYF.

This clonotype was observed once. V is TRBV19 and J is TRBJ1-3, with D hard to call. Trimming shortened V by 3 bases and J by 0 bases, and 12 bases separated the two germline ends. CDR3 length: 16 amino acids. Germline loops: CDR1 LNHDA, CDR2 SQIVND (reference sequence). CDR3 DNA sequence: TGTGCCAGTAGTATCTCCTGGCAGGCCTCTGGAAACACCATATATTTT. Translation gives CASSISWQASGNTIYF.

This clonotype came up a few times. This chain links TRBV27 with TRBJ1-5; D remains unclear. In germline, CDR1 is MNHEY, CDR2 SMNVEV (reference sequence). The CDR3 spans 12 residues. Between the trimmed V and J ends, which lost 11 bases and 2 bases, there was a span of 10 bases. The CDR3 protein is CAGDTGNQPQHF. The CDR3 DNA is TGTGCCGGCGACACCGGCAATCAGCCCCAGCATTTT.

This chain joins TRBV3-1 and TRBJ2-3, with no clear D. The CDR3 consists of 15 residues. The V end lost 0 bases, the J end lost 2 bases, and 9 bases lay between the germline ends. CDR1 LGHDT and CDR2 YNNKEL come from the germline V gene (reference sequence). Here the CDR3 DNA reads TGTGCCAGCAGCCAAGAGGGGTCAACCACAGATACGCAGTATTTT. It is translated as CASSQEGSTTDTQYF.

This clonotype was seen more than once but under ten times. The chain recombines TRBV7-2 with TRBJ1-5; D is unclear. Germline loops: CDR1 SGHTA, CDR2 FQGNSA. The CDR3 loop spans 14 amino acids. Trimming pared 1 base from V and 4 bases from J, leaving 8 bases between. CDR3 protein: CASSLGSANQPQHF. The CDR3 nucleotides are TGTGCCAGCAGCTTAGGGTCAGCAAATCAGCCCCAGCATTTT.

Comments on this clonotype: Just one base apart from a much larger clone, this may be a read error. The CDR3 does not close with the conserved phenylalanine or tryptophan, likely indicating a read error. The CDR3 reads CSARLAVAKNIQYL. CDR3 nucleotides: TGCAGTGCTAGACTAGCGGTAGCCAAAAACATTCAGTACTTA. The chain uses TRBV20-1 and TRBJ2-4; 7 bases match TRBD2. The CDR3 covers 14 residues. Germline lookup yields CDR1 DFQATT and CDR2 SNEGSKA (reference sequence). V gave up 2 bases and J gave up 0 bases; unmatched junction bases: 1.

This clonotype was seen more than once but under ten times. This sequence joins TRBV28 and TRBJ1-1; 8 bases map to TRBD1. The CDR3 spans 14 residues. Germline lookup yields CDR1 MDHEN and CDR2 SYDVKM. The V segment lost 7 bases and the J segment 3 bases; nucleotides outside the gene matches: 7. CDR3 in amino acids: CASIEQGGDTEAFF. DNA for the CDR3: TGTGCCAGCATTGAACAGGGGGGAGACACTGAAGCTTTCTTT.

This rearrangement joins TRBV5-1 to TRBJ2-7; D is tentatively TRBD1 or TRBD2 (5 bases each). V gave up 3 bases and J gave up 5 bases, with 18 bases separating them. The CDR3 totals 15 residues. The germline V gene has CDR1 SGHRS and CDR2 YFSETQ. The CDR3 nucleotides are TGCGCCAGCAGCTCCCACTCGGGACCCCGGAACGAGCAGTACTTC. Translating gives CASSSHSGPRNEQYF.

This chain uses TRBV5-1 with TRBJ2-2; maybe TRBD2 (5 bases). The CDR3 spans 19 residues. The V and J ends lost 4 bases and 0 bases respectively, with 22 bases between them. Germline V lookup: CDR1 SGHRS, CDR2 YFSETQ. CDR3 DNA sequence: TGCGCCAGCAGCGCGACTACCCAGATGCACTCCGCGAACACCGGGGAGCTGTTTTTT. This translates into CASSATTQMHSANTGELFF.

This clonotype was counted a few times. This chain joins TRBV7-3 and TRBJ2-3, with D perhaps TRBD1 (6 bases). Germline V CDR1 and CDR2: SGHTA, FQGTGA. The V end lost 4 bases, the J end lost 2 bases, and 16 bases lay between the germline ends. The CDR3 contains 16 residues. CDR3 bases: TGTGCCAGCAGCTCACAGGGAAGGGGGTTCACAGATACGCAGTATTTT. Protein sequence: CASSSQGRGFTDTQYF.

The J gene is TRBJ2-7, the V gene TRBV6-1; D is unresolved. This CDR3 is 14 amino acids long. V lost 1 base, J lost 2 bases, and 9 bases lay in between. CDR1 MNHNS and CDR2 SASEGT come from the germline V gene. The CDR3 bases are TGTGCCAGCAGTGAAGGGCCAGGAACCTACGAGCAGTACTTC. Amino acids: CASSEGPGTYEQYF.

The gene calls are TRBV5-1 and TRBJ2-3; D gene ambiguous. This CDR3 is 15 amino acids long. Germline CDR1 SGHRS, CDR2 YFSETQ. V lost 4 bases and J 2 bases, leaving 14 bases between the germline ends. CDR3 loop: CASSTETGPTDTQYF. The DNA for the CDR3 is TGCGCCAGCAGCACCGAGACCGGGCCCACAGATACGCAGTATTTT.

The chain links TRBV14 to TRBJ2-7; D possibly corresponds to TRBD1 (6 bases). Germline V gene lookup returns CDR1 SGHDN and CDR2 FVKESK. Trimming pared 9 bases from V and 9 bases from J, leaving 24 bases between. The CDR3 runs 14 residues. In DNA, the CDR3 is TGTGCCAGGAGCAAAGACAGGATTTACAGCGGGCAGTACTTC. Translating it yields CARSKDRIYSGQYF.

This clonotype was found a few times. This chain links TRBV19 with TRBJ2-7; no firm D call. The CDR3 covers 15 residues. Germline V gives CDR1 LNHDA, CDR2 SQIVND (reference sequence). V shed 3 bases and J shed 4 bases, with 16 bases lying between them. The CDR3 region is CASSIGPELGYEQYF. CDR3 bases: TGTGCCAGTAGTATCGGCCCGGAGTTGGGGTACGAGCAGTACTTC. The whole variable domain, remainder taken from reference TRBV19 and TRBJ2-7, is DGGITQSPKYLFRKEGQNVTLSCEQNLNHDAMYWYRQDPGQGLRLIYYSQIVNDFQKGDIAEGYSVSREKKESFPLTVTSAQKNPTAFYLCASSIGPELGYEQYFGPGTRLTVT.

This clonotype turned up a few times. This chain links TRBV6-1 with TRBJ2-7, with 9 bases identical to TRBD1. Trimming at V came to 5 bases and at J to 0 bases, leaving 8 bases not matched to a gene. CDR3 size: 16 residues. The germline CDR1 and CDR2 sequences are MNHNS and SASEGT. CDR3 sequence (DNA): TGTGCCAGCAGTAGGGCCCGGGACAGGGTCTCCTACGAGCAGTACTTC. It translates to CASSRARDRVSYEQYF.

V is TRBV7-9 and J is TRBJ1-2; D might be TRBD1 (6 bases). The V and J ends lost 2 bases and 8 bases respectively, with 24 bases between them. Per germline, CDR1 SEHNR and CDR2 FQNEAQ (reference sequence). The CDR3 length is 17 residues. The CDR3 DNA reads as TGTGCCAGCAGCTTAACAGGGACGGGGCTCCTCGTGGGAGGCTACACCTTC. It is translated as CASSLTGTGLLVGGYTF.

The chain joins TRBV19 to TRBJ1-2; 7 bases fit TRBD1. The junction had 5 bases not matched to a gene; V was cut back by 7 bases and J by 0 bases. This CDR3 has 14 amino acids. Germline-derived CDR1 and CDR2 are LNHDA and SQIVND (reference sequence). This CDR3 reads CASTRDSPNYGYTF. For the CDR3, the DNA is TGTGCCAGTACCCGGGACAGTCCTAACTATGGCTACACCTTC. Combining the CDR3 with reference TRBV19 and TRBJ1-2 gives the whole variable domain DGGITQSPKYLFRKEGQNVTLSCEQNLNHDAMYWYRQDPGQGLRLIYYSQIVNDFQKGDIAEGYSVSREKKESFPLTVTSAQKNPTAFYLCASTRDSPNYGYTFGSGTRLTVV.

In this sample, this clonotype turned up a few times. The rearrangement joins TRBV5-5 to TRBJ2-2; no clear D. Germline values: CDR1 SGHKS, CDR2 YYEKEE (reference sequence). The V end lost 1 base, the J end lost 6 bases, and 10 bases lay between the germline ends. The CDR3 contains 14 residues. CDR3 coding DNA: TGTGCCAGCAGCTTGTATCCGGAGTCCGGGGAGCTGTTTTTT. It encodes CASSLYPESGELFF.

The CDR3 DNA sequence: TGTGCCAGCAGCGATAAGGGGACGTCTGAAGCTTTCTTT. It codes for CASSDKGTSEAFF. This rearrangement joins TRBV2 to TRBJ1-1; D is perhaps TRBD1 (5 bases). Germline loops: CDR1 SNHLY, CDR2 FYNNEI. V was shortened by 6 bases and J by 6 bases, with 14 bases between the two germline ends. The CDR3 spans 13 residues.